One and the same sample provided the 19 T cell receptor beta chains below, sequenced in a study of response to subunit inactivated influenza vaccine. Each CDR3 protein is one row after TCRdb ran MiXCR on the RT-PCR reads. The sample records fewer than 700,000 distinct CDR3 sequences, 10% to 15% being singletons. The sequencing used PBMCs from blood, collected roughly 48 days after vaccination. The receptors shown here come from a man aged 50-60 years who received an inactivated influenza vaccine.

This chain joins TRBV20-1 and TRBJ2-5, with D perhaps matching TRBD2 (5 bases). This CDR3 has 13 amino acids. Trimming took 6 bases from V and 9 from J, leaving 20 bases between them. Germline-derived CDR1 and CDR2 are DFQATT and SNEGSKA (reference sequence). This CDR3 reads CSAPPGTRVAQYF. The CDR3 DNA sequence: TGCAGTGCCCCTCCGGGAACCCGCGTGGCCCAGTACTTC.

The chain uses TRBV20-1 and TRBJ2-7; 9 nucleotides match TRBD1. The V and J ends lost 4 bases and 2 bases, in that order; junction bases with no gene match: 3. Germline assignment: CDR1 DFQATT and CDR2 SNEGSKA (reference sequence). The CDR3 runs to 13 residues. The CDR3, as DNA: TGCAGTGCTACCGGACAGGGGACCTACGAGCAGTACTTC. This translates into CSATGQGTYEQYF.

The chain has TRBV6-2 or TRBV6-3 and TRBJ2-7, with D tentatively TRBD1 (6 bases). CDR3 length equals 14 residues. Germline V gene lookup returns CDR1 MNHEY and CDR2 SVGEGT. Between the trimmed V and J ends, which lost 6 bases and 3 bases, there was a span of 15 bases. CDR3 nucleotide sequence: TGTGCCAGCAGCCAGGTCAGGGGCCTCTACGAGCAGTACTTC. It encodes CASSQVRGLYEQYF.

The chain carries TRBV2 and TRBJ2-3; D is possibly TRBD2 (6 bases). Between the trimmed V and J ends, which lost 6 bases and 6 bases, there was a span of 10 bases. Germline CDR1 SNHLY, CDR2 FYNNEI. The CDR3 is 12 residues long. CDR3 residues: CASRGDLDTQYF. CDR3 nucleotide sequence: TGTGCCAGCAGAGGGGACTTGGATACGCAGTATTTT.

The rearrangement uses TRBV19 and TRBJ2-7, with a possible D match to TRBD1 (6 bases). From germline, CDR1 is LNHDA and CDR2 SQIVND (reference sequence). The CDR3 has 16 amino acids. Trimming cost V 5 bases and J 4 bases, with 21 bases left between them. Here the CDR3 DNA reads TGTGCCAGTAGTCGAGGAAGGACAGAGATGAGGTACGAGCAGTACTTC. Its translation: CASSRGRTEMRYEQYF.

This chain uses TRBV7-2 with TRBJ1-1; TRBD1 aligns across 7 bases. J gave up 1 base and V 6 bases, and 11 bases lay outside the gene matches. This CDR3 spans 16 amino acids. Germline V gives CDR1 SGHTA, CDR2 FQGNSA. CDR3 nucleotides: TGTGCCAGCAGTTTATACCCCACAGGGGCGAACACTGAAGCTTTCTTT. It translates to CASSLYPTGANTEAFF.

This sequence joins TRBV11-2 and TRBJ2-1; 15 bases match TRBD2. V was clipped by 5 bases and J by 7 bases; unmatched bases: 3. This CDR3 contains 15 residues. Germline V gives CDR1 SGHAT, CDR2 FQNNGV. The CDR3 reads CASSPGTSGRNEQFF. CDR3 sequence (DNA): TGTGCCAGCAGCCCCGGGACTAGCGGGAGGAATGAGCAGTTCTTC.

There are a few counts of this clonotype. The V call is TRBV27, the J call TRBJ1-2; 7 nucleotides line up with TRBD1. The CDR3 extends over 16 amino acids. V shed 5 bases and J 0 bases; nucleotides not matched to a gene: 9. Per the germline V gene, CDR1 is MNHEY and CDR2 is SMNVEV (reference sequence). CDR3 residues: CASSPRRGKTNYGYTF. The DNA of the CDR3 is TGTGCCAGCAGTCCCCGCAGGGGGAAAACTAACTATGGCTACACCTTC.

The chain carries TRBV4-3 and TRBJ1-2; 7 bases fit TRBD1. This CDR3 has 15 residues. Per germline, CDR1 LGHNA and CDR2 YSLEER. Germline trimming cut 4 bases from V and 2 bases from J; bases unmatched to any gene: 7. The CDR3 DNA reads TGCGCCAGCAGCCTCCACCAGACAGGGAACTATGGCTACACCTTC. This translates into CASSLHQTGNYGYTF.

This clonotype was seen a handful of times. The chain couples TRBV5-5 to TRBJ2-7; 11 bases are shared with TRBD1. J was trimmed by 7 bases and V by 4 bases; bases with no gene match: 13. The germline V gene encodes CDR1 SGHKS and CDR2 YYEKEE (reference sequence). The CDR3 loop spans 16 amino acids. The CDR3 reads CASSIRVGQGAGEQYF. CDR3 DNA: TGTGCCAGCAGCATCCGCGTCGGACAGGGGGCAGGGGAGCAGTACTTC.

The table lists this clonotype with many counts. V gene TRBV7-2 combines with J gene TRBJ2-5; weak D call: TRBD1 (6 bases). The CDR3 has 15 amino acids. Trimming took 1 base from V and 4 from J, leaving 13 bases between them. Germline V gene lookup returns CDR1 SGHTA and CDR2 FQGNSA. CDR3: CASSLDAGVGETQYF. The CDR3 region has the DNA TGTGCCAGCAGCTTAGATGCAGGGGTAGGAGAGACCCAGTACTTC.

The V and J genes are TRBV29-1 and TRBJ2-1; 7 bases are shared with TRBD2. Germline V CDR1 and CDR2: SQVTM, ANQGSEA. This CDR3 contains 14 residues. The junction had 14 bases not matched to a gene; V was cut back by 6 bases and J by 9 bases. In DNA form, the CDR3 reads TGCAGCGTAGGTGGGAGGGCGGGAGTGTTTGAGCAGTTCTTC. Translating gives CSVGGRAGVFEQFF.

This clonotype was recorded a few times. The V call is TRBV29-1, the J call TRBJ1-1; TRBD1 is a possible D gene (6 bases). The CDR3 has 14 amino acids. Germline CDR1 SQVTM, CDR2 ANQGSEA. The V end lost 4 bases, the J end lost 0 bases, and 12 bases lay between the germline ends. CDR3 nucleotide sequence: TGCAGCGTTGTAGGGGGGCCCATGAACACTGAAGCTTTCTTT. The encoded protein is CSVVGGPMNTEAFF.

The gene calls are TRBV5-1 and TRBJ2-5; possibly TRBD1 or TRBD2 for D (5 bases each). The germline V and J ends were trimmed by 0 bases and 2 bases, with 14 bases remaining between them. CDR1 is SGHRS and CDR2 is YFSETQ in the germline V gene. The CDR3 is 16 residues long. The CDR3 spells CASSLGGMGEQETQYF. The CDR3 nucleotides are TGCGCCAGCAGCTTGGGGGGAATGGGGGAACAAGAGACCCAGTACTTC.

The chain joins TRBV7-9 to TRBJ2-2, with 9 bases lining up with TRBD1. CDR3 size: 16 residues. Germline lookup yields CDR1 SEHNR and CDR2 FQNEAQ (reference sequence). V was pared by 5 bases and J by 3 bases, with 7 bases of the junction left unmatched. The CDR3 loop reads CASSGDRDEDTGELFF. The CDR3 region has the DNA TGTGCCAGCAGCGGGGACAGGGACGAGGACACCGGGGAGCTGTTTTTT.

The sample holds a few counts of this clonotype. The rearrangement joins TRBV7-2 to TRBJ1-4; no clear D gene. Looked up from germline, CDR1 is SGHTA and CDR2 is FQGNSA. V was pared by 5 bases and J by 8 bases, with 18 bases between. This CDR3 comprises 15 residues. DNA for the CDR3: TGTGCCAGCAGCCCCTCAGAATCGGGTGGAGAAAAACTGTTTTTT. Translating it yields CASSPSESGGEKLFF. Drawing the rest from reference TRBV7-2 and TRBJ1-4, the complete variable domain is GAGVSQSPSNKVTEKGKDVELRCDPISGHTALYWYRQSLGQGLEFLIYFQGNSAPDKSGLPSDRFSAERTGGSVSTLTIQRTQQEDSAVYLCASSPSESGGEKLFFGSGTQLSVL.

This clonotype was counted between two and nine times. The chain carries TRBV2 and TRBJ2-7; no clear D. CDR1 SNHLY and CDR2 FYNNEI come from the germline V gene. The CDR3 loop spans 15 amino acids. Trimming cost V 3 bases and J 6 bases, with 18 bases left between them. The CDR3 is CASSEPTSQPGEQYF. For the CDR3, the DNA is TGTGCCAGCAGTGAGCCGACAAGTCAACCCGGCGAGCAGTACTTC.

This clonotype was detected a few times. The gene calls are TRBV30 and TRBJ2-2, with TRBD1 identical over 7 bases. The germline gives CDR1 GTSNPN, CDR2 SVGIG (reference sequence). V gave up 3 bases and J gave up 2 bases; unmatched junction bases: 6. This CDR3 is built from 15 residues. CDR3 amino acids: CAWRGGRKNTGELFF. CDR3 coding DNA: TGTGCCTGGAGAGGGGGCAGGAAAAACACCGGGGAGCTGTTTTTT.

The V call is TRBV3-1, the J call TRBJ2-3; D not resolved. V lost 3 bases to trimming and J lost 5 bases, with 15 bases between them. There are 15 residues in the CDR3. Germline V gives CDR1 LGHDT, CDR2 YNNKEL (reference sequence). The CDR3 coding sequence is TGTGCCAGCAGCCAGCCCGGTTTTTGGGGAGATACGCAGTATTTT. It translates to CASSQPGFWGDTQYF.